The clone carrying this T cell receptor beta chain was picked up a small number of times. Profiling relied on immunoSEQ multiplex PCR, and the TCRdb table lists in-frame clones only, not all of them. The sample has 2,500,000 or so clones; 85% to 95% are singletons. These data come from a study of shared clonotypes between healthy human individuals. The germline gives CDR1 MNHNS, CDR2 SASEGT. This CDR3 is built from 14 residues. V lost 1 base and J lost 4, with 10 bases in between. The sample taken for sequencing was naive CD4+ T cells from PBMCs. Noted subset: CD45RA+ positively selected. V is TRBV6-1 and J is TRBJ1-2, with D possibly being TRBD1 (6 bases). The receptor's source is a man younger than 35 in good health. Some clones in this sample may be carry-over from other donors' samples. The CDR3, as DNA: TGTGCCAGCAGTGAAGGCAACAGGGTCTATGGCTACACCTTC. Translated, it gives CASSEGNRVYGYTF.